The sequence of this TCR beta chain was determined in a study of CD8 T cells in Susac syndrome (dated by TCRdb to between 2017 and 2020). Background for the entire study: The study used repertoire sequencing to test whether antigen drove CD8+ T cell activation and differentiation in Susac syndrome. Points the paper makes about the study in general: The number of individuals in the TCR sequencing and HLA analysis was recognized as being relatively small.

From the cysteine through the phenylalanine, the CDR3 covers 17 amino acids. Just the 51-base CDR3 DNA is kept, in frame starting at base 1. V was cut back by 4 bases and J by 3 bases, leaving a gap of 21 bases between them. The germline V gene encodes CDR1 SGHNT and CDR2 YYREEE (reference sequence). Peripheral blood CD8+ and CD4+ T cells from healthy donors, Susac syndrome patients and multiple sclerosis patients were profiled by high-throughput TCR beta sequencing. The multiple sclerosis controls were treatment-naive patients who had stable or active relapsing-remitting disease and met the revised McDonald criteria. Bulk CD8+ and CD4+ T cells were purified magnetically by negative isolation, whereas CD8+ TEMRA cells were enriched by FACS. Blood was drawn into EDTA tubes, processed within 24 hours, and PBMCs were isolated by density gradient centrifugation. PBMCs destined for TCR sequencing were cryopreserved in liquid nitrogen and later thawed in a 37 °C water bath. The sorted or isolated CD4+, CD8+ and CD8+ TEMRA cells reached a purity of at least 90%.

RNA was extracted using the RNeasy kit, and about 0.5 to 1 microgram was reverse transcribed with random hexamers. The immunoSEQ multiplex PCR assay, which covers 54 Vbeta and 13 Jbeta segments, was used to amplify TCR beta CDR3 regions. PCR amplification bias was corrected using a synthetic template baseline for primer optimization and computational correction. The original methods were these. Reads were annotated to V, D and J genes according to IMGT and were analyzed with immunoSEQ Analyzer, with only productive sequences retained. To calculate clonality, Shannon entropy was normalized by log2 of the number of productive unique sequences and then subtracted from one. Public and private clones were assessed among the 100 most prevalent clones of each patient and control. Clones were defined as Susac-specific if absent from the healthy and MS cohorts, from around 1,000 published viral clones and from other ImmuneACCESS disease sequences. TCRdb trimmed public reads at Q25 via fastp, called clones via MiXCR and kept in-frame beta chains. Duplicate CDR3 protein sequences are folded into a single record with the most common DNA and genes. TCRdb assigned the V and J calls; the authors' analysis was not used. The sample data list about 150,000 distinct CDR3 sequences, and roughly 92% of these were observed just once. The ten biggest clones cover roughly 0.094% of the sample.

Regarding this clonotype: Its recognized antigen is unknown. Base qualities are not at hand, and no much larger clone is one base apart.

The sequence links TRBV5-4 to TRBJ2-3; the D call is possibly TRBD1 or TRBD2, each sharing 6 bases. Sequencing was performed on CD4+ T cells from PBMCs. This TCR was recovered from a human donor with multiple sclerosis. The CDR3: CASSAPRGRQETDTQYF. The DNA sequence follows: TGTGCCAGCAGCGCCCCCCGGGGGAGACAGGAGACAGATACGCAGTATTTT.